The T cell receptor beta chain described here comes from a study of CD8 T cells in Susac syndrome. V lost 11 bases, J lost 5 bases, and 17 bases lay in between. This CDR3 comprises 13 residues. The germline V gene has CDR1 KGHSH and CDR2 LQKENI. Sequencing of TCR beta was performed on blood CD8+ and CD4+ T cells. Patients with Susac syndrome met diagnostic criteria that were recently defined for definite or probable disease. The authors negatively isolated CD8+ and CD4+ T cells and FACS-enriched TEMRA cells. After extraction with the RNeasy kit, roughly 0.45 to 1 ug of the RNA was reverse transcribed using random hexamers. Amplification of TCR beta CDR3 was carried out by immunoSEQ multiplex PCR, which covered 54 Vbeta and 13 Jbeta segments. TCRdb redid the calling of the immunoSEQ multiplex PCR reads with MiXCR, one entry per CDR3 protein. Counted here are about 140,000 distinct CDR3 sequences, approximately 95% occurring once; the ten biggest clones make up around 0.15%.

The sequenced sample consisted of CD4+ T cells from PBMCs. The receptor was isolated from a human donor with Susac syndrome. The chain couples TRBV18 to TRBJ2-3; no firm D call. The CDR3 loop reads CASLPSVQDTQYF. CDR3 bases: TGTGCCTCCCTCCCCTCGGTCCAAGATACGCAGTATTTT. Full variable domain (remainder filled in from reference TRBV18 and TRBJ2-3): NAGVMQNPRHLVRRRGQEARLRCSPMKGHSHVYWYRQLPEEGLKFMVYLQKENIIDESGMPKERFSAEFPKEGPSILRIQQVVRGDSAAYFCASLPSVQDTQYFGPGTRLTVL.